The 15 T cell receptor beta chains reported below all come from one sample, sequenced in a study of CD8+ T cells in alopecia areata. As the sequencing template, cDNA was produced by extracting RNA and reverse transcribing it. The assay was immunoSEQ multiplex PCR, and TCRdb's table has in-frame clones only and misses some. The table lists approximately 150,000 clones, 60% to 75% of them singletons. The treatment was: oral pan-JAK inhibitor, 5-10 mg twice daily. The sample here was CD4+ T cells sorted from blood, taken at week 24, from a patient treated with tofacitinib. These receptors were obtained from a human donor with alopecia areata.

This chain joins TRBV10-3 and TRBJ1-2, with a weak D call TRBD1 (6 bases). Trimming shortened V by 6 bases and J by 5 bases, and 13 bases separated the two germline ends. The CDR3 has 13 amino acids. Germline V gene sequence: CDR1 ENHRY, CDR2 SYGVKD. The CDR3 region has the DNA TGTGCCATCAGCAGGGGAGAAGTGTATGGCTACACCTTC. Translated, it gives CAISRGEVYGYTF.

The rearrangement uses TRBV5-1 and TRBJ2-3; D may be TRBD2 (7 bases). Per germline, CDR1 SGHRS and CDR2 YFSETQ. The CDR3 is made up of 17 amino acids. V lost 0 bases, J lost 0 bases, and 14 bases lay in between. CDR3 nucleotide sequence: TGCGCCAGCAGCTTGGGGCGCGGGGGCGCTAGCACAGATACGCAGTATTTT. It is translated as CASSLGRGGASTDTQYF.

J is TRBJ2-7 and V is TRBV29-1; D remains ambiguous. This CDR3 is 12 amino acids long. Germline values: CDR1 SQVTM, CDR2 ANQGSEA. V lost 4 bases to trimming and J lost 2 bases, with 9 bases between them. The CDR3 loop reads CSVGRRPYEQYF. The CDR3, as DNA: TGCAGCGTTGGGAGACGACCCTACGAGCAGTACTTC.

This clone appeared a few times. The chain is built from TRBV25-1 and TRBJ2-3; TRBD1 is a possible D gene (6 bases). CDR3 length: 15 residues. Germline V gives CDR1 MGHDK, CDR2 SYGVNS. Trimming shortened V by 2 bases and J by 0 bases, and 9 bases separated the two germline ends. In DNA form, the CDR3 reads TGTGCCAGCAGTGAAGTGAGGGGGAGCACAGATACGCAGTATTTT. It encodes CASSEVRGSTDTQYF.

This clone was counted ten times or more. The genes are TRBV5-1 and TRBJ1-2, with 8 bases that match TRBD1. The CDR3 loop spans 14 amino acids. The junction had 4 bases not matched to a gene; V was cut back by 0 bases and J by 6 bases. Germline V gives CDR1 SGHRS, CDR2 YFSETQ. DNA of the CDR3: TGCGCCAGCAGCTTGGGCAGGGGGCGCGATGGCTACACCTTC. This translates into CASSLGRGRDGYTF.

In this sample, this clone turned up a few times. J is TRBJ2-5 and V is TRBV7-6; no clear D. The CDR3 consists of 15 residues. CDR1 is SGHVS and CDR2 is FNYEAQ in the germline V gene. V dropped 5 bases and J dropped 3 bases, with 16 bases sitting between them. The CDR3 here is CASSPSAAREETQYF. The CDR3 DNA follows: TGTGCCAGCAGCCCCTCGGCAGCGCGCGAAGAGACCCAGTACTTC.

The chain uses TRBV6-1 and TRBJ2-1; no clear D gene. Trimming removed 1 base from V and 5 bases from J, with 15 bases in between. The germline CDR1 and CDR2 sequences are MNHNS and SASEGT. The CDR3 sequence is 16 residues long. CDR3 sequence: CASSEGRKNLNNEQFF. The CDR3 nucleotides are TGTGCCAGCAGTGAAGGACGGAAAAACCTCAACAATGAGCAGTTCTTC.

V and J are TRBV11-2 and TRBJ1-5; D gene uncertain. CDR3 length: 14 residues. The germline V gene encodes CDR1 SGHAT and CDR2 FQNNGV. Trimming shortened V by 4 bases and J by 2 bases, and 9 bases separated the two germline ends. CDR3 sequence (DNA): TGTGCCAGCAGCTCCGACATCGGCAATCAGCCCCAGCATTTT. It yields the protein CASSSDIGNQPQHF.

The chain is built from TRBV29-1 and TRBJ2-5, with 9 bases fitting TRBD2. The CDR3 extends over 14 amino acids. V lost 4 bases, J lost 4 bases, and 7 bases stayed unmatched. Germline V gene data show CDR1 as SQVTM and CDR2 as ANQGSEA. The CDR3 sequence: CSVVAGGASETQYF. DNA for the CDR3: TGCAGCGTTGTGGCGGGGGGGGCCTCAGAGACCCAGTACTTC.

The CDR3 region is CASSAGTGGAYEQYF. The CDR3 region has the DNA TGTGCCAGCTCGGCGGGGACAGGTGGGGCCTACGAGCAGTACTTC. V gene TRBV18 combines with J gene TRBJ2-7; TRBD1 matches at 8 bases. Germline CDR1 reads KGHSH; CDR2 reads LQKENI. V trimming: 6 bases; J trimming: 2 bases; junction bases outside the gene matches: 9. There are 15 residues in the CDR3.

This clone has more than one count but fewer than ten. This chain links TRBV29-1 with TRBJ1-2; D might be TRBD1 (5 bases). This CDR3 comprises 12 residues. Germline lookup yields CDR1 SQVTM and CDR2 ANQGSEA. V lost 4 bases to trimming and J lost 3 bases, with 9 bases between them. CDR3 sequence reads: CSVAAGDYGYTF. As DNA, the CDR3 is TGCAGCGTTGCGGCGGGGGACTATGGCTACACCTTC.

This chain joins TRBV10-3 and TRBJ1-5, with D perhaps TRBD1 (6 bases). CDR1 and CDR2 (germline): ENHRY, SYGVKD. Deletions cut 2 bases from V and 7 bases from J, with 15 bases between. This CDR3 comprises 15 residues. The CDR3 protein is CAISEDGGAGQPQHF. The DNA of the CDR3 is TGTGCCATCAGTGAGGATGGGGGGGCAGGACAGCCCCAGCATTTT.

This clone turned up a few times. The V gene is TRBV29-1, the J gene TRBJ1-5; no reliable D call. This CDR3 is 12 amino acids long. From germline, CDR1 is SQVTM and CDR2 ANQGSEA. Trimming left V 4 bases short and J 5 bases short, with 9 bases between. CDR3 bases: TGCAGCGTTGCGAATAACTATCAGCCCCAGCATTTT. Amino acids: CSVANNYQPQHF.

J is TRBJ1-6 and V is TRBV4-1; a weak D match, TRBD1 (6 bases). Germline assignment: CDR1 MGHRA and CDR2 YSYEKL. Trimming removed 2 bases at V and 6 bases at J, with 17 bases between. This CDR3 contains 17 residues. Written as DNA, the CDR3 is TGCGCCAGCAGCCAACGACAGGAAACAGCCTTTAATTCACCCCTCCACTTT. Protein sequence: CASSQRQETAFNSPLHF.

The chain carries TRBV15 and TRBJ1-5; D is unclear. Trimming stripped 0 bases from V and 3 bases from J, with 6 bases between. There are 14 residues in the CDR3. From germline, CDR1 is LNHNV and CDR2 YYDKDF (reference sequence). CDR3 sequence (DNA): TGTGCCACCAGCAGAGAGCAGTCCAATCAGCCCCAGCATTTT. Its translation is CATSREQSNQPQHF. Using reference TRBV15 and TRBJ1-5 for the parts outside the CDR3, the full variable domain is DAMVIQNPRYQVTQFGKPVTLSCSQTLNHNVMYWYQQKSSQAPKLLFHYYDKDFNNEADTPDNFQSRRPNTSFCFLDIRSPGLGDTAMYLCATSREQSNQPQHFGDGTRLSIL.